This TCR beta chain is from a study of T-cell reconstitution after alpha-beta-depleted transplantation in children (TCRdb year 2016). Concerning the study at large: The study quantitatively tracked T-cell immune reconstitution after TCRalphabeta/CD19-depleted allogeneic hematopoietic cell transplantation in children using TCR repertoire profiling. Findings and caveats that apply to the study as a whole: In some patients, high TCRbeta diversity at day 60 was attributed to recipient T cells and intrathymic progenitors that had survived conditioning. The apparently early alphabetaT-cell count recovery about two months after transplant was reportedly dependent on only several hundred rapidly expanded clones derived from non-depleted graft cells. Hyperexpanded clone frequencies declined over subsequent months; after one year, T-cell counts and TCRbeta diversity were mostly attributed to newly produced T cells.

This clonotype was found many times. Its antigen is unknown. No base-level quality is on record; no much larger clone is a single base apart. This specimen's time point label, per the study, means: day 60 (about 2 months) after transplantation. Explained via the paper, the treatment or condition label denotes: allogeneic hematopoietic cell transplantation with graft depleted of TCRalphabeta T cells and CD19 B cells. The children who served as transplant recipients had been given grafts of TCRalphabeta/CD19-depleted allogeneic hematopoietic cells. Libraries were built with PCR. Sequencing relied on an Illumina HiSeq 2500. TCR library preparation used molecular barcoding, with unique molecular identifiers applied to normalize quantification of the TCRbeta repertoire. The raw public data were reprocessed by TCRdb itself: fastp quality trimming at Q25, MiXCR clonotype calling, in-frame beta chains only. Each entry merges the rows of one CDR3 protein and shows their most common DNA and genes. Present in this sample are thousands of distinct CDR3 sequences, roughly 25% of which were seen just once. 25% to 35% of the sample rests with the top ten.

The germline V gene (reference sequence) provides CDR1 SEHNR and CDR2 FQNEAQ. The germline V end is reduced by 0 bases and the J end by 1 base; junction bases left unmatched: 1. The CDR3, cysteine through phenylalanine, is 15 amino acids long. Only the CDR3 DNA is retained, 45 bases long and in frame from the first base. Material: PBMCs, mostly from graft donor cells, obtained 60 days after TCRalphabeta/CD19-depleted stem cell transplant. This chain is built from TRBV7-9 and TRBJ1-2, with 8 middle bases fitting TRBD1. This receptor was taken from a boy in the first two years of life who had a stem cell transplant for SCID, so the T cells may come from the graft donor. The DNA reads TGTGCCAGCAGCTTAGCCGGACAGGGTAACTATGGCTACACCTTC. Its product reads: CASSLAGQGNYGYTF.